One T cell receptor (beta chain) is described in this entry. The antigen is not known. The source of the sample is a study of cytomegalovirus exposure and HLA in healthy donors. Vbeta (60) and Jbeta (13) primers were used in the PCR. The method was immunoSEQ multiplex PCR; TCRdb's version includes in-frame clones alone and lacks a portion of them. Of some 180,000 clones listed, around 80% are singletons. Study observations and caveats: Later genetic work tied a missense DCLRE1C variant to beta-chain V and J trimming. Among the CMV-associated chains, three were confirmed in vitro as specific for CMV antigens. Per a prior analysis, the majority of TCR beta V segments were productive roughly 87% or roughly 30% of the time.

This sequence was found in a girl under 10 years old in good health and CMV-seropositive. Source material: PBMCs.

Here the CDR3 reads CASSLGGLASSSYNEQFF. The CDR3 DNA is TGTGCCAGCAGCTTAGGGGGCCTAGCGTCGAGCTCCTACAATGAGCAGTTCTTC. The gene calls are TRBV11-1 and TRBJ2-1, with D possibly matching TRBD2 (6 bases). Trimming cost V 1 base and J 0 bases, with 16 bases left between them. CDR1 is SGHAT and CDR2 is FQDESV in the germline V gene (reference sequence). The CDR3 is made up of 18 amino acids. The whole variable domain, filled in from reference TRBV11-1 and TRBJ2-1, reads EAEVAQSPRYKITEKSQAVAFWCDPISGHATLYWYRQILGQGPELLVQFQDESVVDDSQLPKDRFSAERLKGVDSTLKIQPAELGDSAMYLCASSLGGLASSSYNEQFFGPGTRLTVL.